This entry describes one T cell receptor beta chain. This sample is drawn from a study of T cell changes during pregnancy in multiple sclerosis. V lost 3 bases and J 2 bases, leaving 16 bases between the germline ends. Germline V CDR1 and CDR2: MDHEN, SYDVKM. The length of the CDR3 is 16 residues. TCRdb's table, derived via immunoSEQ multiplex PCR, lists solely in-frame clones and lacks some. Of tens of thousands of clones listed, roughly 94% are singletons. The V call is TRBV28, the J call TRBJ2-5; D may be TRBD1 (6 bases). The source is a female donor with multiple sclerosis, enrolled in a pregnancy study. This sample comprised CD8+ T cells from peripheral blood mononuclear cells, obtained after pregnancy. This CDR3 reads CASSLRLTGIQETQYF. CDR3 nucleotide sequence: TGTGCCAGCAGTTTGCGACTTACAGGGATACAAGAGACCCAGTACTTC.